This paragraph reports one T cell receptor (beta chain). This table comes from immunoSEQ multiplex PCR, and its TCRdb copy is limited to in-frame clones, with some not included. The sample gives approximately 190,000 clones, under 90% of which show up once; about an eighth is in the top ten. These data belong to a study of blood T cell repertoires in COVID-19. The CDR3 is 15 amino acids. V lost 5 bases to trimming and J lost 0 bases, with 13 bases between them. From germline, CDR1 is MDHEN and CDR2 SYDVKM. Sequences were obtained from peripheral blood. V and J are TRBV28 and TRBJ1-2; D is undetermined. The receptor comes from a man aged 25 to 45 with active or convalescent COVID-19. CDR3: CASSPQFQANYGYTF. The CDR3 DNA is TGTGCCAGCAGTCCCCAGTTCCAGGCTAACTATGGCTACACCTTC.